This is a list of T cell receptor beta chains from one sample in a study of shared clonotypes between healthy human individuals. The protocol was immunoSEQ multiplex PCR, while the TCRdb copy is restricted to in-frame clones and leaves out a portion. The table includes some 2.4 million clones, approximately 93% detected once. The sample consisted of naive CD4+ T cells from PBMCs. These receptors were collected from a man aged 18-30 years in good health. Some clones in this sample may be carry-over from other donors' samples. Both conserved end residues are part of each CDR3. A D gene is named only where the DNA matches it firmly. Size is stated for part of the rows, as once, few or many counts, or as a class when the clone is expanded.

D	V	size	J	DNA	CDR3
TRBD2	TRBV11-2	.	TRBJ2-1	TGTGCCAGCAGCTTTTCGGGACTAGCGGGGAACAATGAGCAGTTCTTC	CASSFSGLAGNNEQFF
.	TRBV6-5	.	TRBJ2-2	TGTGCCAGCAGGAGGACCGGGGAGCTGTTTTTT	CASRRTGELFF
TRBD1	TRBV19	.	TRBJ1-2	TGTGCCAGTAGTCACAGGGGGCCAAGGTCTGGCTACACCTTC	CASSHRGPRSGYTF
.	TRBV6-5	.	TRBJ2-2	TGTGCCAGCAGTTACTCGCATTTTGTAGGGGAGCTGTTTTTT	CASSYSHFVGELFF
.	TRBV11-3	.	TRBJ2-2	TGTGCCAGCAGCTTAGTCGGGCGGGGTACGAACACCGGGGAGCTGTTTTTT	CASSLVGRGTNTGELFF
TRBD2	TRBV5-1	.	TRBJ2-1	TGCGCCAGCAGCCGCGGGCTAGCGGGAGTGAATGAGCAGTTCTTC	CASSRGLAGVNEQFF
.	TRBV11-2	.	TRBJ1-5	TGTGCCAGCAGCTTAGTGATAGGTCAGGGGCCCCAGCATTTT	CASSLVIGQGPQHF
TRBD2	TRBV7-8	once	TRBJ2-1	TGTGCCAGCAGCTCCAATCTGGGGACTAGCGGGACTTACAATGAGCAGTTCTTC	CASSSNLGTSGTYNEQFF
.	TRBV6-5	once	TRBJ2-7	TGTGCCAGCAGACAGAAACCGGACCGTCCCTACGAGCAGTACTTC	CASRQKPDRPYEQYF
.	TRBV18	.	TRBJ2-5	TGTGCCAGCTCACCACGGACAGCTCAAGAGACCCAGTACTTC	CASSPRTAQETQYF
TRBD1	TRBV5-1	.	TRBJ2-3	TGCGCCAGCAGCTCGGGGGGACAGGGTGCAGATACGCAGTATTTT	CASSSGGQGADTQYF
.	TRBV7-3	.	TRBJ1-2	TGTGCCAGCAGCCGGCTCGGGGGCAGCGGCTACACCTTC	CASSRLGGSGYTF
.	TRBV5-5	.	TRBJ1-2	TGTGCCAGCAGCTTGTCTGGGGTGTGGGTCTACACCTTC	CASSLSGVWVYTF
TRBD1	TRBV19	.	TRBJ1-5	TGTGCCAGTAGTAAGGACAGGCAGAATCAGCCCCAGCATTTT	CASSKDRQNQPQHF
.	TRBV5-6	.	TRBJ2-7	TGTGCCAGCAGCTTTGACAGGATAGCCTACGAGCAGTACTTC	CASSFDRIAYEQYF
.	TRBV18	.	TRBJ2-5	TGTGCCAGCTCACTCTATACAATACTCGGGACAACTAAAGAGACCCAGTACTTC	CASSLYTILGTTKETQYF
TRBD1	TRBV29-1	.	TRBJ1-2	TGCAGCGTGCGGGGACAGGGCTATGGCTACACCTTC	CSVRGQGYGYTF
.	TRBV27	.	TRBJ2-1	TGTGCCAGCAGTTTTTCCTCTAGTGGGAGTTCAACTAGTGAGCAGTTCTTC	CASSFSSSGSSTSEQFF
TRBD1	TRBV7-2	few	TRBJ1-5	TGTGCCAGCAGCCCGACAGGGAGAGGTCAGCCCCAGCATTTT	CASSPTGRGQPQHF
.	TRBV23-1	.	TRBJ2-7	TGCGCCAGCAGTCAACGAGACAGGATCTACGAGCAGTACTTC	CASSQRDRIYEQYF
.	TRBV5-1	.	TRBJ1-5	TGCGCCAGCAGGGAGGGAATCAGGGTCGACCAGCCCCAGCATTTT	CASREGIRVDQPQHF
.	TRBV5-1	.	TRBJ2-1	TGCGCCAGCAGCTTGGTCAGCGTCGCTGAGCAGTTCTTC	CASSLVSVAEQFF
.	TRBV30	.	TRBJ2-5	TGTGCCTGGAGTGTCGATAGGGTTCCTCAGTACTTC	CAWSVDRVPQYF
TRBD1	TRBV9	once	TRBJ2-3	TGTGCCAGCAGCGTAGCGGGACAGGGATTAGGTACGCAGTATTTT	CASSVAGQGLGTQYF
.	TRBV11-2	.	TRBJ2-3	TGTGCCAGCAGCTTAGATACTAGCACAGATACGCAGTATTTT	CASSLDTSTDTQYF
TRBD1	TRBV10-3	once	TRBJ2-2	TGTGCCATCAAAAGACAGGGGAACACCGGGGAGCTGTTTTTT	CAIKRQGNTGELFF
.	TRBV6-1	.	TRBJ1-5	TGTGCCAGCAGTGAAGGGATCCGGAGTGTGTCCCAGCATTTT	CASSEGIRSVSQHF
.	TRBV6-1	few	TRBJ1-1	TGTGCCAGCAGTGTCCCTGTTGGGGGCACTGAAGCTTTCTTT	CASSVPVGGTEAFF
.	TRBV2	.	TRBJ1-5	TGTGCCAGCAGTGAAATGGGTTCCCAGCATTTT	CASSEMGSQHF